This entry lists 15 T cell receptor beta chains sequenced from one sample in a study of CD8 T cells in ankylosing spondylitis. One entry per CDR3 protein results from TCRdb running MiXCR on the 5' RACE reads. The table lists around 180,000 distinct CDR3 sequences, 18% of them singletons. The sequenced sample was blood, either unsorted or a sorted T cell fraction (not recorded which). These receptors originate from a male donor aged 10 to 30 with ankylosing spondylitis or in good health (not recorded which).

In its sample, this clonotype was seen a few times. The genes are TRBV20-1 and TRBJ2-7; perhaps TRBD2 as D (5 bases). Trimming cost V 1 base and J 3 bases, with 16 bases left between them. Germline lookup yields CDR1 DFQATT and CDR2 SNEGSKA (reference sequence). The CDR3 runs to 15 residues. The CDR3 bases are TGCAGTGCTAGAGCCGAAGACTATCGACTCTACGAGCAGTACTTC. Its protein product is CSARAEDYRLYEQYF.

The chain is built from TRBV24-1 and TRBJ2-5, with D perhaps being TRBD1 or TRBD2 (7 bases each). The CDR3 has 15 amino acids. CDR1 is KGHDR, CDR2 SFDVKD, per germline. V was cut by 4 bases and J by 2 bases, with 13 bases left in between. The CDR3 nucleotides are TGTGCCACCAGTGACCGACAGGGACTACAAGAGACCCAGTACTTC. Protein product: CATSDRQGLQETQYF.

J is TRBJ2-7 and V is TRBV4-2; D ambiguous. The CDR3 covers 13 residues. CDR1 is LGHNA and CDR2 is YNFKEQ in the germline V gene. Trimming removed 4 bases from V and 2 bases from J, with 9 bases in between. CDR3 DNA: TGTGCCAGCAGCCCGCCCAGACCCTACGAGCAGTACTTC. Encoded protein: CASSPPRPYEQYF.

This clonotype was detected many times. The chain uses TRBV20-1 and TRBJ1-1; D gene unclear. The CDR3 extends over 14 amino acids. V shed 1 base and J shed 4 bases, with 13 bases lying between them. Germline V gives CDR1 DFQATT, CDR2 SNEGSKA (reference sequence). Here the CDR3 reads CSARAVPMGTEAFF. The CDR3 coding sequence is TGCAGTGCTAGAGCGGTCCCCATGGGCACTGAAGCTTTCTTT.

The chain employs TRBV7-2 and TRBJ2-3, with 10 bases matching TRBD2. V lost 4 bases to trimming and J lost 2 bases; unmatched junction nucleotides: 3. The CDR3 is 15 residues long. The germline V gene encodes CDR1 SGHTA and CDR2 FQGNSA. CDR3 coding DNA: TGTGCCAGCAGCTCCGGGACTAGCGACACAGATACGCAGTATTTT. It is translated as CASSSGTSDTDTQYF.

This clonotype was counted many times. The chain is built from TRBV5-6 and TRBJ2-7, with D tentatively TRBD2 (6 bases). CDR1 and CDR2 from the germline V gene are SGHDT and YYEEEE. This CDR3 comprises 12 residues. V gave up 4 bases and J gave up 5 bases, with 10 bases separating them. CDR3 protein: CASSRPSDEQYV. The CDR3 DNA reads TGTGCCAGCAGCCGCCCTAGCGACGAGCAGTACGTC.

The V call is TRBV5-1, the J call TRBJ2-1; the D gene could be TRBD1 or TRBD2 (5 bases each). Germline loops: CDR1 SGHRS, CDR2 YFSETQ. The CDR3 consists of 15 residues. V was cut by 0 bases and J by 6 bases, with 13 bases left in between. The CDR3 DNA reads as TGCGCCAGCAGCTTGGACTGGGGCGCGGGCAATGAGCAGTTCTTC. Translation: CASSLDWGAGNEQFF.

This clonotype turned up a few times. This may be a read error: a much more frequent sequence differs by one nucleotide. The rearrangement uses TRBV7-2 and TRBJ1-5; no clear D. CDR1 SGHTA and CDR2 FQGNSA come from the germline V gene. CDR3 length equals 13 residues. V lost 5 bases and J 1 base, leaving 6 bases between the germline ends. The CDR3 loop is CASSEVSNQPQHF. The CDR3 bases are TGTGCCAGCAGCGAGGTCAGCAATCAGCCCCAGCATTTT.

This clonotype was recorded many times. The CDR3 nucleotides are TGCAGCGTTGGGGATCTCGGAAACACCATATATTTT. Encoded protein: CSVGDLGNTIYF. The chain carries TRBV29-1 and TRBJ1-3; no clear D. The germline gives CDR1 SQVTM, CDR2 ANQGSEA. Trimming stripped 4 bases from V and 4 bases from J, with 8 bases between. The CDR3 has 12 residues.

The rearrangement uses TRBV24-1 and TRBJ2-1, with 12 bases identical to TRBD1. The CDR3 has 19 amino acids. After removal of 1 base from V and 9 bases from J, the junction contained 15 bases not matched to a gene. Germline V CDR1 and CDR2: KGHDR, SFDVKD. CDR3 region: CATSDFRLTGTGGLGEQFF. CDR3 in DNA: TGTGCCACCAGTGATTTTCGCCTAACCGGGACAGGGGGCTTGGGTGAGCAGTTCTTC.

The gene calls are TRBV29-1 and TRBJ2-3, with D maybe TRBD1 (6 bases). Germline V gene sequence: CDR1 SQVTM, CDR2 ANQGSEA. Between the trimmed V and J ends, which lost 5 bases and 0 bases, there was a span of 6 bases. The CDR3 covers 12 residues. CDR3 bases: TGCAGCGTTACAGGGAGCACAGATACGCAGTATTTT. Residues: CSVTGSTDTQYF.

This clonotype was observed at least ten times. The V gene is TRBV29-1, the J gene TRBJ2-3, with 8 bases lining up with TRBD2. V gave up 3 bases and J gave up 5 bases; unmatched junction bases: 7. Germline CDR1 and CDR2: SQVTM and ANQGSEA. The CDR3 is 14 amino acids. The CDR3 nucleotides are TGCAGCGTTGACTCCGGCGGGAGGTTAGATACGCAGTATTTT. Translating gives CSVDSGGRLDTQYF.

This clonotype showed up many times. At one end the junction does not follow the germline gene, possibly because of a read error. V usage is TRBV6-2 or TRBV6-3 and J usage is TRBJ1-2; D remains ambiguous. The germline gives CDR1 MNHEY, CDR2 SVGEGT. The CDR3 runs 13 residues. The CDR3 sequence: CASSNSENYGYTF. CDR3 sequence (DNA): TGTGCCAGCAGTAACTCGGAGAACTATGGCTACACCTTC.

This clonotype has ten or more counts. The rearrangement uses TRBV20-1 and TRBJ2-1; 7 bases agree with TRBD1. Germline values: CDR1 DFQATT, CDR2 SNEGSKA (reference sequence). The V and J ends lost 0 bases and 8 bases, in that order; junction bases with no gene match: 19. CDR3 length: 18 residues. CDR3 protein: CSARDMKRGPRTLDEQFF. The CDR3 coding sequence is TGCAGTGCTAGAGATATGAAAAGGGGGCCGAGGACTCTCGATGAGCAGTTCTTC.

This clonotype was counted between two and nine times. The chain carries TRBV7-6 and TRBJ2-1; either TRBD1 or TRBD2 may supply D (5 bases each). The length of the CDR3 is 15 residues. The germline V gene has CDR1 SGHVS and CDR2 FNYEAQ. Trimming stripped 5 bases from V and 8 bases from J, with 19 bases between. Here the CDR3 DNA reads TGTGCCAGCAGCCAAGAGGGGCTGAGGGGCGATGAGCAGTTCTTC. Translation gives CASSQEGLRGDEQFF.